These 13 T cell receptor beta chains came from one sample sequenced in a study of shared clonotypes between healthy human individuals. Repertoires were generated with immunoSEQ multiplex PCR, while TCRdb's copy carries only in-frame clones and drops some. In the table there are around 690,000 clones, around 91% of which are singletons. Sequencing was performed on memory CD8+ T cells from PBMCs. Subset: CD45RO+ cells pooled with CCR7-negative TemRA cells. The receptors come from a man aged 18 to 29 in good health. Some clones in this sample may be carry-over from other donors' samples.

The V and J genes are TRBV6-4 and TRBJ2-7, with D possibly being TRBD1 or TRBD2 (6 bases each). CDR1 is MRHNA, CDR2 SNTAGT, per germline. Trimming took 6 bases from V and 3 from J, leaving 21 bases between them. The CDR3 sequence is 16 residues long. CDR3 protein: CASRGGTTGLHYEQYF. The CDR3, as DNA: TGTGCCAGCAGAGGAGGGACAACCGGACTCCACTACGAGCAGTACTTC.

The gene calls are TRBV9 and TRBJ1-1; D unclear. Germline assignment: CDR1 SGDLS and CDR2 YYNGEE. Trimming removed 0 bases at V and 2 bases at J, with 8 bases between. This CDR3 comprises 14 residues. In nucleotides, the CDR3 is TGTGCCAGCAGCGTAGCTGACGGCAACACTGAAGCTTTCTTT. The encoded protein is CASSVADGNTEAFF.

The gene calls are TRBV9 and TRBJ2-1; 12 bases match TRBD2. Germline V gene lookup returns CDR1 SGDLS and CDR2 YYNGEE. With V trimmed by 3 bases and J by 10 bases, 11 bases remained unmatched. The CDR3 consists of 16 residues. CDR3 residues: CASSAPSGRASLEQFF. Here the CDR3 DNA reads TGTGCCAGCAGCGCCCCTAGCGGGAGGGCCTCACTAGAGCAGTTCTTC.

This sequence joins TRBV6-5 and TRBJ1-1; the D is unclear. Per the germline V gene, CDR1 is MNHEY and CDR2 is SVGAGI. The CDR3 sequence is 14 residues long. Trimming pared 3 bases from V and 2 bases from J, leaving 10 bases between. The CDR3 sequence: CASSYNGPNTEAFF. CDR3 bases: TGTGCCAGCAGTTATAACGGCCCTAACACTGAAGCTTTCTTT.

The chain carries TRBV27 and TRBJ1-4; TRBD1 aligns across 12 bases. V lost 4 bases and J lost 4; bases outside the gene matches: 10. The germline CDR1 and CDR2 sequences are MNHEY and SMNVEV (reference sequence). This CDR3 contains 18 residues. CDR3 sequence reads: CASSSLPGQGASNEKLFF. The CDR3 nucleotides read TGTGCCAGCAGTTCACTCCCGGGACAGGGGGCTAGTAATGAAAAACTGTTTTTT.

As concerns this clone: This same CDR3 is encoded by further DNA sequences in the sample. V and J are TRBV9 and TRBJ2-2; 7 nucleotides align to TRBD1. Losses at the gene ends were 3 bases for V and 5 bases for J; bases not matched to a gene: 7. This CDR3 region has 15 residues. Germline V lookup: CDR1 SGDLS, CDR2 YYNGEE. The CDR3 DNA is TGTGCCAGCAGCGCTACAGGGGCCCAAACCGGGGAGCTGTTTTTT. Translation: CASSATGAQTGELFF.

The chain links TRBV28 to TRBJ1-2; D not resolved. Trimming shortened V by 3 bases and J by 1 base, and 15 bases separated the two germline ends. Looked up from germline, CDR1 is MDHEN and CDR2 is SYDVKM. The CDR3 has 16 residues. In DNA, the CDR3 is TGTGCCAGCAGTTTCTGGAGGGAACTCTTTAACTATGGCTACACCTTC. Translating gives CASSFWRELFNYGYTF.

The V gene is TRBV13, the J gene TRBJ2-7; D may be TRBD1 (6 bases). CDR1 and CDR2 from the germline V gene are PRHDT and FYEKMQ (reference sequence). The V gene lost 2 bases and the J gene lost 4 bases, with 21 bases spanning the gap. The CDR3 consists of 17 residues. Here the CDR3 reads CASSLYREGYFDYEQYF. The DNA of the CDR3 is TGTGCCAGCAGCTTATACAGGGAAGGGTATTTCGATTACGAGCAGTACTTC.

The V call is TRBV6-1, the J call TRBJ2-7; 8 bases align to TRBD1. Per the germline V gene, CDR1 is MNHNS and CDR2 is SASEGT. Trimming at V came to 3 bases and at J to 6 bases, leaving 16 bases not matched to a gene. The CDR3 sequence is 17 residues long. CDR3 loop: CASSDNRQGRGFLEQYF. For the CDR3, the DNA is TGTGCCAGCAGTGACAATCGACAGGGGCGAGGTTTCCTCGAGCAGTACTTC.

The rearrangement joins TRBV30 to TRBJ1-1; D is undetermined. CDR3 length: 13 residues. Per the germline V gene, CDR1 is GTSNPN and CDR2 is SVGIG (reference sequence). V lost 5 bases to trimming and J lost 1 base, with 11 bases between them. CDR3 in amino acids: CAWGTSGNTEAFF. CDR3 coding DNA: TGTGCCTGGGGCACCTCCGGGAACACTGAAGCTTTCTTT.

V is TRBV27 and J is TRBJ2-5; maybe TRBD1 (6 bases). Germline values: CDR1 MNHEY, CDR2 SMNVEV (reference sequence). V gave up 7 bases and J gave up 1 base, with 22 bases separating them. The CDR3 totals 17 residues. DNA for the CDR3: TGTGCCAGCATTGGGTTCAAGCCGGGACACCGCCAAGAGACCCAGTACTTC. This sequence encodes CASIGFKPGHRQETQYF.

In regard to this clone: A read error may produce the germline difference seen at one junction end. V usage is TRBV2 and J usage is TRBJ2-7; perhaps D is TRBD1 or TRBD2 (5 bases each). The CDR3 has 14 residues. Germline CDR1 reads SNHLY; CDR2 reads FYNNEI. CDR3 bases: TGTGCCAGCAATGAACTGGGACGAAAGTACGAGCAGTACTTC. It codes for CASNELGRKYEQYF.

V gene TRBV9 combines with J gene TRBJ2-1; perhaps TRBD1 as D (5 bases). CDR1 and CDR2 from the germline V gene are SGDLS and YYNGEE. The germline V and J ends were trimmed by 0 bases and 4 bases, with 11 bases remaining between them. The CDR3 totals 15 residues. CDR3 DNA sequence: TGTGCCAGCAGCGTAGGTCCAGGGTTGTACAATGAGCAGTTCTTC. Protein sequence: CASSVGPGLYNEQFF.